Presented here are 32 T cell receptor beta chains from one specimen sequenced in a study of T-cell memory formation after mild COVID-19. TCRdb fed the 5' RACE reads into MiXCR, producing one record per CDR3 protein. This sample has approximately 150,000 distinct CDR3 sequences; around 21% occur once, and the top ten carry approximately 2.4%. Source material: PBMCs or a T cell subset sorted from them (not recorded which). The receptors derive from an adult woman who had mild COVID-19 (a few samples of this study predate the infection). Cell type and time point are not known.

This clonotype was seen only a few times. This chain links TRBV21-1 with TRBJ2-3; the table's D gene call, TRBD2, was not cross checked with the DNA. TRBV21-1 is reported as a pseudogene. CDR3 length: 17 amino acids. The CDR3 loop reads CASSKEASGNSTDTQYF. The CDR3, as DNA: TGTGCCAGCAGCAAAGAAGCTAGCGGGAATAGCACAGATACGCAGTATTTT.

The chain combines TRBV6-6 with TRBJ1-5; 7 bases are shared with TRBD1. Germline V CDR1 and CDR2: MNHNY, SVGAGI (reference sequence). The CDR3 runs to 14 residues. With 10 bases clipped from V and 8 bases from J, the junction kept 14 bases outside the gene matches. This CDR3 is CATGGGRSFEPQHF. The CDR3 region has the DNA TGTGCCACAGGGGGAGGCAGATCCTTTGAGCCCCAGCATTTT.

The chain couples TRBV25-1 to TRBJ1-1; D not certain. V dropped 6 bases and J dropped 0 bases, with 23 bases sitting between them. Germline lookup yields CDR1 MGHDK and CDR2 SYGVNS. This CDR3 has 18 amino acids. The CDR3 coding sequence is TGTGCCAGCAGCGATATGAATATAGGTGGACGGATGAACACTGAAGCTTTCTTT. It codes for CASSDMNIGGRMNTEAFF. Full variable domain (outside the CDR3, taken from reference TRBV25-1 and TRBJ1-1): EADIYQTPRYLVIGTGKKITLECSQTMGHDKMYWYQQDPGMELHLIHYSYGVNSTEKGDLSSESTVSRIRTEHFPLTLESARPSHTSQYLCASSDMNIGGRMNTEAFFGQGTRLTVV.

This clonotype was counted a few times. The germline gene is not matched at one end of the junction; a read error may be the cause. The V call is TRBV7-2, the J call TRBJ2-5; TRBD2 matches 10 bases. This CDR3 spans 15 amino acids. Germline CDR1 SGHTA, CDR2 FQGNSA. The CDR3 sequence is CASTLSGGAGETQYF. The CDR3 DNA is TGTGCCAGCACCTTAAGCGGGGGGGCTGGAGAGACCCAGTACTTC.

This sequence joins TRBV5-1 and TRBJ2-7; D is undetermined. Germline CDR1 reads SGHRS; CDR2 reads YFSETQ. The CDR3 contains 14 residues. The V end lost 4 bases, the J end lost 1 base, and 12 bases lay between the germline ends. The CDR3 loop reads CASSPTTPSYEQYF. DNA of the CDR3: TGCGCCAGCAGCCCCACCACACCTTCCTACGAGCAGTACTTC.

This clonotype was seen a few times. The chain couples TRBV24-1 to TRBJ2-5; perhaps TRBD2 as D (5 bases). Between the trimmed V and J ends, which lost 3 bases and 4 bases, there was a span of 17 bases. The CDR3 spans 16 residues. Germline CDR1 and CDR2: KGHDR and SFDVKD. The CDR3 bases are TGTGCCACCAGTGATCCGACGGGCAGTCGGGGAGAGACCCAGTACTTC. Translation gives CATSDPTGSRGETQYF.

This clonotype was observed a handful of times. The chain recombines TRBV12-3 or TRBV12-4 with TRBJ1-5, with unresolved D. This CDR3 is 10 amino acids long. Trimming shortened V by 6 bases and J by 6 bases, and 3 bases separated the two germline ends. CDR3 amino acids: CASSLQPQHF. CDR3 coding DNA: TGTGCCAGCAGCCTTCAGCCCCAGCATTTT.

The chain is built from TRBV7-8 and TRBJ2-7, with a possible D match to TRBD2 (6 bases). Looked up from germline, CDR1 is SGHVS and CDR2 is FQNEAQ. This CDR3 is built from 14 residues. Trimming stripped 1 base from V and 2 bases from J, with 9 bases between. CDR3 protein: CASSLGGLPYEQYF. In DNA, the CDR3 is TGTGCCAGCAGCTTAGGGGGACTCCCCTACGAGCAGTACTTC.

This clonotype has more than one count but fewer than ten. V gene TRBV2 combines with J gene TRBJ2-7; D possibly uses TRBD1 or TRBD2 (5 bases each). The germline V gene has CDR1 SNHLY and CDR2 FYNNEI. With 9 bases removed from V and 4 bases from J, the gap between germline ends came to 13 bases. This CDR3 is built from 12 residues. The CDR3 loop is CASTGTSYEQYF. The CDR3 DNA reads TGTGCCAGTACCGGGACCTCTTACGAGCAGTACTTC.

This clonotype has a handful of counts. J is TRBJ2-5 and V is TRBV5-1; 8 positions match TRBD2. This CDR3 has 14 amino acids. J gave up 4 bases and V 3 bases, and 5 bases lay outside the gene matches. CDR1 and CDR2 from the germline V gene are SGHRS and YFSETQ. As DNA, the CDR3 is TGCGCCAGCAGCTCGACTAGCGCGAGAGAGACCCAGTACTTC. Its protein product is CASSSTSARETQYF. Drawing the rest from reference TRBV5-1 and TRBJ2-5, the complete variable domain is KAGVTQTPRYLIKTRGQQVTLSCSPISGHRSVSWYQQTPGQGLQFLFEYFSETQRNKGNFPGRFSGRQFSNSRSEMNVSTLELGDSALYLCASSSTSARETQYFGPGTRLLVL.

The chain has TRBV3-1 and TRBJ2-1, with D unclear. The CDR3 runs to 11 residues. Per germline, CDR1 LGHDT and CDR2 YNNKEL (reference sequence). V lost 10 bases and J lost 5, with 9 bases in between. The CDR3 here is CATETNNEQFF. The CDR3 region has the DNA TGTGCCACGGAAACAAACAATGAGCAGTTCTTC.

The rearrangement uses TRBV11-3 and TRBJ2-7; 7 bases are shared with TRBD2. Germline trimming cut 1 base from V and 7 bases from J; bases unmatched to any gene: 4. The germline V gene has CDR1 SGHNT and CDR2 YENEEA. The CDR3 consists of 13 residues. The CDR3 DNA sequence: TGTGCCAGCAGCTTAGGCCCCGGGAGGGAGCAGTACTTC. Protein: CASSLGPGREQYF.

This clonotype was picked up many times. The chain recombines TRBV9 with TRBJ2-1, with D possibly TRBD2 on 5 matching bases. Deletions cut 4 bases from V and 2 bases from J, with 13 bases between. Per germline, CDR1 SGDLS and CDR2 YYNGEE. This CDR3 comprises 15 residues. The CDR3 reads CASSTGTLAYNEQFF. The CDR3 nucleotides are TGTGCCAGCAGCACGGGAACTCTCGCCTACAATGAGCAGTTCTTC.

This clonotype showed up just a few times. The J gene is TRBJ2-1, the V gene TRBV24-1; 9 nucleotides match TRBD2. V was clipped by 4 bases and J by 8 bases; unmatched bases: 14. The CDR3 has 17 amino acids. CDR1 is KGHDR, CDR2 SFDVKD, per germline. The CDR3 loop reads CATSEPEASGVGHEQFF. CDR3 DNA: TGTGCCACCAGTGAACCTGAGGCTAGCGGGGTAGGGCATGAGCAGTTCTTC.

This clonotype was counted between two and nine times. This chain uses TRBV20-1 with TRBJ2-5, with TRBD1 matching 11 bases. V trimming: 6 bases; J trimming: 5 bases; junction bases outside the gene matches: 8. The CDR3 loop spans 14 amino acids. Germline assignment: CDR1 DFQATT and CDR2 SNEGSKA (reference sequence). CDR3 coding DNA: TGCAGTGCCACCGGACAGGGGGCAGGGGAGACCCAGTACTTC. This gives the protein CSATGQGAGETQYF.

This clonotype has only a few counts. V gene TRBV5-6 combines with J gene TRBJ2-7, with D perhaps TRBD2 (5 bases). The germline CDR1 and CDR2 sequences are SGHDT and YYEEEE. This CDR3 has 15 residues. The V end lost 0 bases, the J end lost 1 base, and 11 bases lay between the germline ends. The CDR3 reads CASSLVRWESYEQYF. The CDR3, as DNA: TGTGCCAGCAGCTTGGTAAGGTGGGAGTCCTACGAGCAGTACTTC.

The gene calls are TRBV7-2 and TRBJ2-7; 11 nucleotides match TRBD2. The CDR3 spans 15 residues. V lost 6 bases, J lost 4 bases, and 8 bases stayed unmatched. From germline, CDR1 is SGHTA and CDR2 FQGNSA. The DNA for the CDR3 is TGTGCCAGCAGAGTACATAGCGGGGGGGCTTACGAGCAGTACTTC. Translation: CASRVHSGGAYEQYF.

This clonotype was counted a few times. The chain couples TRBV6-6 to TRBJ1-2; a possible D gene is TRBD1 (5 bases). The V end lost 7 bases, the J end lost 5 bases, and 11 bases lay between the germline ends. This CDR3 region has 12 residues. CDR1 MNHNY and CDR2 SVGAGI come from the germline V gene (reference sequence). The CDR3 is CASKTADYGYTF. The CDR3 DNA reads TGTGCCAGCAAGACAGCGGATTATGGCTACACCTTC.

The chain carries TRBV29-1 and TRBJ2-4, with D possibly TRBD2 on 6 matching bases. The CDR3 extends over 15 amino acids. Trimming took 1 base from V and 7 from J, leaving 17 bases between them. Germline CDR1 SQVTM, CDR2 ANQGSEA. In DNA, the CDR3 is TGCAGCGTTGAAGCGACTAGTGGGTATGCGAACATTCAGTACTTC. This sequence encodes CSVEATSGYANIQYF.

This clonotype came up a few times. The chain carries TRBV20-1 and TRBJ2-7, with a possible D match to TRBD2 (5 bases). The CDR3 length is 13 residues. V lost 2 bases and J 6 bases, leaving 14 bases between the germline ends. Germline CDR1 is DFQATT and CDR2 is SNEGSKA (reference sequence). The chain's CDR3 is CSARLTAGSEQYF. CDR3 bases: TGCAGTGCTAGATTGACCGCTGGGAGCGAGCAGTACTTC.

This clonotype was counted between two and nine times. CDR3 in amino acids: CASSEKGERETQYF. Written as DNA, the CDR3 is TGTGCCAGCAGTGAGAAGGGTGAGCGAGAGACCCAGTACTTC. This chain uses TRBV25-1 with TRBJ2-5; D remains unclear. Germline-derived CDR1 and CDR2 are MGHDK and SYGVNS. V dropped 3 bases and J dropped 4 bases, with 12 bases sitting between them. This CDR3 region has 14 residues.

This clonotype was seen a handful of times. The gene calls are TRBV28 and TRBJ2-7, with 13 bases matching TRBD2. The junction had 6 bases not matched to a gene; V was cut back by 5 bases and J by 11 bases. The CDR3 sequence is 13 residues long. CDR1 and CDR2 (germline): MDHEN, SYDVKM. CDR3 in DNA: TGTGCCAGCAGTCCCGGACTAGCGGGAGTGGAGTACTTC. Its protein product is CASSPGLAGVEYF. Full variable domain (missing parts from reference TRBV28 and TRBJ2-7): DVKVTQSSRYLVKRTGEKVFLECVQDMDHENMFWYRQDPGLGLRLIYFSYDVKMKEKGDIPEGYSVSREKKERFSLILESASTNQTSMYLCASSPGLAGVEYFGPGTRLTVT.

This CDR3 is CATSGPDSPGYTF. CDR3 sequence (DNA): TGTGCCACCAGCGGGCCTGACAGCCCTGGCTACACCTTC. The chain recombines TRBV15 with TRBJ1-2, with a weak D call TRBD1 (5 bases). Germline CDR1 and CDR2: LNHNV and YYDKDF (reference sequence). The CDR3 covers 13 residues. V lost 5 bases and J 7 bases, leaving 14 bases between the germline ends.

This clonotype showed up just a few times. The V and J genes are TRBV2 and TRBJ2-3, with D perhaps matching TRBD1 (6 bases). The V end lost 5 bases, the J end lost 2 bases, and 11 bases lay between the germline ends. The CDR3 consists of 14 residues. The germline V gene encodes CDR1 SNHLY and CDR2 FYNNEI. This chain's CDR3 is CASSHRVLTDTQYF. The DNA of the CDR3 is TGTGCCAGCAGTCACAGGGTCCTCACAGATACGCAGTATTTT.

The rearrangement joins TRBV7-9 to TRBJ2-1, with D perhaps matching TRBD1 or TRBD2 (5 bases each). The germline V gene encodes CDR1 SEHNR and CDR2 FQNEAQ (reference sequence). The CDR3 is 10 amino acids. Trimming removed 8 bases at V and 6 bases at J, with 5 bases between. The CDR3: CASGGNEQFF. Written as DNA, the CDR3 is TGTGCCAGCGGGGGCAATGAGCAGTTCTTC.

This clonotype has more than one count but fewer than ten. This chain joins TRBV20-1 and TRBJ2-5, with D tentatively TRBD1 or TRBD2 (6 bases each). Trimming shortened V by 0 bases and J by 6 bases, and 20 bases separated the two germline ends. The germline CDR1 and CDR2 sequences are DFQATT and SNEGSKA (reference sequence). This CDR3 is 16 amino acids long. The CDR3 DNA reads TGCAGTGCTAGAGATAGGGGGGTCACCCAAATCCAGACCCAGTACTTC. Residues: CSARDRGVTQIQTQYF.

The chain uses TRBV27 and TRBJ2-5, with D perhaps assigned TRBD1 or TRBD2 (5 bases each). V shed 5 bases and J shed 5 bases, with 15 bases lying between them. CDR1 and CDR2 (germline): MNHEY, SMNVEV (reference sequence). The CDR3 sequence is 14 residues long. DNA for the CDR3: TGTGCCAGCAGTCCAATCTCCGGGACGGAGACCCAGTACTTC. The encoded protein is CASSPISGTETQYF.

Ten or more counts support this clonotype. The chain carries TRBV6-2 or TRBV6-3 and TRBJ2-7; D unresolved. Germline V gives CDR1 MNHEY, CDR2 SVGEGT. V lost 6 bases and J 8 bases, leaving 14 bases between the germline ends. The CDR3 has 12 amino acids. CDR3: CASRDTGAQQYF. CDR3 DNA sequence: TGTGCCAGCAGGGATACGGGCGCCCAGCAGTACTTC.

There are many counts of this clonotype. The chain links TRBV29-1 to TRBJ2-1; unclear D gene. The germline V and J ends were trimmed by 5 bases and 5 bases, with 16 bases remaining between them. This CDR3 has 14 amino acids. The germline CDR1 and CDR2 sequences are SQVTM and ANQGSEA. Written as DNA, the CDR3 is TGCAGCGTTCCGACTTGGGTTCGCGACAATGAGCAGTTCTTC. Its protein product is CSVPTWVRDNEQFF.

The CDR3 sequence is CASRRGQGSSGANVLTF. In DNA form, the CDR3 reads TGTGCCAGCAGACGTGGACAGGGAAGCTCTGGGGCCAACGTCCTGACTTTC. This chain uses TRBV6-2 or TRBV6-3 with TRBJ2-6; 8 nucleotides line up with TRBD1. CDR1 and CDR2 (germline): MNHEY, SVGEGT. The CDR3 is 17 residues long. V lost 6 bases to trimming and J lost 0 bases; unmatched junction nucleotides: 7.

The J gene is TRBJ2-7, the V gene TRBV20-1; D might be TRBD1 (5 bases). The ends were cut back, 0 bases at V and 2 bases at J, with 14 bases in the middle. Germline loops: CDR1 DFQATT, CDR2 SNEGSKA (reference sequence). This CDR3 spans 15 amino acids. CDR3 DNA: TGCAGTGCTAGAGATCACTTAGGGGCCCCCTACGAGCAGTACTTC. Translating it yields CSARDHLGAPYEQYF.

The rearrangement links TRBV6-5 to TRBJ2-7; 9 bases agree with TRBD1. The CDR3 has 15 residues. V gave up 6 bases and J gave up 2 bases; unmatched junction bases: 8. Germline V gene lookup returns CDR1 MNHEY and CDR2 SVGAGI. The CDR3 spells CASSHRDRAAYEQYF. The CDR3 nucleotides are TGTGCCAGCAGCCACCGGGACAGGGCGGCCTACGAGCAGTACTTC.